One sample yielded the 13 T cell receptor beta chains listed below, sequenced in a study of cytomegalovirus exposure and HLA in healthy donors. Use of 60 Vbeta and 13 Jbeta primers characterized the PCR. This table comes from immunoSEQ multiplex PCR, and its TCRdb copy is limited to in-frame clones, with some not included. The sample holds fewer than 250,000 clones, roughly 82% seen once. Sample: PBMCs. The source is a man aged 40-50 years in good health and CMV-seropositive.

The V gene is TRBV9, the J gene TRBJ2-3; D perhaps matches TRBD2 (5 bases). The V gene's germline CDR1 is SGDLS and CDR2 YYNGEE. The length of the CDR3 is 15 residues. V lost 2 bases to trimming and J lost 1 base, with 11 bases between them. CDR3 amino acids: CASSVVGRGTDTQYF. CDR3 nucleotide sequence: TGTGCCAGCAGCGTTGTCGGGCGGGGCACAGATACGCAGTATTTT.

The J gene is TRBJ2-5, the V gene TRBV5-4; 10 nucleotides align to TRBD2. The germline V gene encodes CDR1 SGHNT and CDR2 YYREEE (reference sequence). J gave up 4 bases and V 5 bases, and 14 bases lay outside the gene matches. This CDR3 has 17 residues. The CDR3 region is CASSSGLADLGRETQYF. The CDR3 bases are TGTGCCAGCAGTTCCGGACTAGCGGACTTGGGGCGAGAGACCCAGTACTTC.

This clone was recorded a few times. The V gene is TRBV2, the J gene TRBJ2-2, with unresolved D. This CDR3 comprises 15 residues. From germline, CDR1 is SNHLY and CDR2 FYNNEI. V was cut by 3 bases and J by 4 bases, with 12 bases left in between. CDR3 loop: CASSDVSVSTGELFF. DNA for the CDR3: TGTGCCAGCAGTGACGTGTCAGTTTCCACCGGGGAGCTGTTTTTT.

This clone was seen just once. The chain employs TRBV6-4 and TRBJ2-7; D remains ambiguous. The CDR3 sequence is 16 residues long. CDR1 is MRHNA, CDR2 SNTAGT, per germline. The ends were cut back, 6 bases at V and 2 bases at J, with 20 bases in the middle. The CDR3 coding sequence is TGTGCCAGCAGCTCCTATATGACAAGTTCAACCTACGAGCAGTACTTC. Protein sequence: CASSSYMTSSTYEQYF.

J is TRBJ1-1 and V is TRBV5-4; D is uncertain. V dropped 2 bases and J dropped 0 bases, with 8 bases sitting between them. This CDR3 has 14 residues. From germline, CDR1 is SGHNT and CDR2 YYREEE (reference sequence). CDR3 amino acids: CASSFRQLNTEAFF. The CDR3 DNA reads as TGTGCCAGCAGCTTTAGACAACTGAACACTGAAGCTTTCTTT.

This clone appeared once. The chain links TRBV5-6 to TRBJ2-5; D perhaps matches TRBD1 (6 bases). The CDR3 sequence is 14 residues long. V was cut by 2 bases and J by 5 bases, with 13 bases left in between. Germline V gene lookup returns CDR1 SGHDT and CDR2 YYEEEE. The CDR3 protein is CASSFQGFGETQYF. The CDR3 coding sequence is TGTGCCAGCAGCTTCCAGGGGTTTGGGGAGACCCAGTACTTC. The whole variable domain, remainder taken from reference TRBV5-6 and TRBJ2-5, is DAGVTQSPTHLIKTRGQQVTLRCSPKSGHDTVSWYQQALGQGPQFIFQYYEEEERQRGNFPDRFSGHQFPNYSSELNVNALLLGDSALYLCASSFQGFGETQYFGPGTRLLVL.

The sample holds one count of this clone. CDR3 protein: CASSLEGLAKFF. The CDR3 DNA reads as TGTGCCAGCAGCTTAGAGGGACTAGCTAAGTTCTTC. The chain joins TRBV11-2 to TRBJ2-1; TRBD2 agrees at 9 bases. CDR3 length: 12 amino acids. J gave up 14 bases and V 0 bases, and 2 bases lay outside the gene matches. The germline CDR1 and CDR2 sequences are SGHAT and FQNNGV. The variable domain in full, completed from reference TRBV11-2 and TRBJ2-1, reads EAGVAQSPRYKIIEKRQSVAFWCNPISGHATLYWYQQILGQGPKLLIQFQNNGVVDDSQLPKDRFSAERLKGVDSTLKIQPAKLEDSAVYLCASSLEGLAKFFGPGTRLTVL.

The chain links TRBV5-1 to TRBJ1-1, with 10 bases lining up with TRBD1. Per germline, CDR1 SGHRS and CDR2 YFSETQ. V was clipped by 4 bases and J by 1 base; unmatched bases: 4. The CDR3 covers 15 residues. The CDR3 loop is CASSPDRGANTEAFF. CDR3 nucleotides: TGCGCCAGCAGCCCGGACAGGGGGGCGAACACTGAAGCTTTCTTT.

The rearrangement links TRBV19 to TRBJ1-2; possibly TRBD1 for D (6 bases). Germline V lookup: CDR1 LNHDA, CDR2 SQIVND (reference sequence). The V and J ends lost 7 bases and 2 bases respectively, with 8 bases between them. The CDR3 runs to 12 residues. The CDR3 DNA is TGTGCCAGTACAAGGGGGAACTATGGCTACACCTTC. Encoded protein: CASTRGNYGYTF.

V is TRBV9 and J is TRBJ2-7; unclear D gene. The CDR3 is 15 amino acids. Germline CDR1 SGDLS, CDR2 YYNGEE. The germline V and J ends were trimmed by 4 bases and 1 base, with 15 bases remaining between them. CDR3 sequence: CASSPHPDTSYEQYF. CDR3 bases: TGTGCCAGCAGCCCACACCCCGACACGTCCTACGAGCAGTACTTC.

This clone was counted a single time. The chain joins TRBV18 to TRBJ2-2; TRBD2 matches 14 bases. This CDR3 contains 18 residues. Germline V gives CDR1 KGHSH, CDR2 LQKENI. V lost 2 bases, J lost 2 bases, and 4 bases stayed unmatched. CDR3 DNA sequence: TGTGCCAGCTCACCAGGACTAGCGGGAGGTTTTAACACCGGGGAGCTGTTTTTT. Amino acids: CASSPGLAGGFNTGELFF.

This sequence joins TRBV7-9 and TRBJ2-7; maybe TRBD1 (6 bases). This CDR3 spans 15 amino acids. Trimming removed 3 bases at V and 5 bases at J, with 17 bases between. Germline CDR1 reads SEHNR; CDR2 reads FQNEAQ (reference sequence). CDR3 DNA: TGTGCCAGCAGCTTGGGTGCACAGGGAATCCACGAGCAGTACTTC. Translation gives CASSLGAQGIHEQYF.

The V gene is TRBV21-1, the J gene TRBJ2-5; the table gives TRBD2 as D, unverified against the DNA. TRBV21-1 is a pseudogene. The length of the CDR3 is 16 residues. The CDR3 sequence: CASSRNEAGGLETQYF. In nucleotides, the CDR3 is TGTGCCAGCAGCCGGAATGAAGCGGGAGGGTTAGAGACCCAGTACTTC.